The clone carrying this TCR beta chain was recorded once. Its matching antigen is unknown. The data were obtained in a study of CD8+CD57+ T cells in acquired aplastic anemia. About the research overall: Mean DNA quantity obtained from sorted CD4+ and CD8+ cells was about 3 ug.

General study results and limits: CD8+ Simpson's diversity in patients was not significantly different from that in controls.

Trimming stripped 3 bases from V and 9 bases from J, with 13 bases between. Germline V lookup: CDR1 SGHRS, CDR2 YFSETQ. The CDR3 runs 12 residues. Template material for TCR beta VDJ and CDR3 profiling consisted of genomic DNA. TCRdb ran MiXCR on the reads and lists one entry per CDR3 protein. The sample holds 150,000 to 200,000 distinct CDR3 sequences; roughly 64% are singletons and the top ten take approximately 44%. The TCR originated in a human donor with severe aplastic anemia or a healthy control (not recorded which). Sequenced: sorted CD4+, CD8+, or CD8+CD57+ T cells (not recorded which) from PBMCs. The gene calls are TRBV5-1 and TRBJ2-7; D is ambiguous. CDR3 nucleotides: TGCGCCAGCAGCTCCACCACAGCCGTGCAGTACTTC. Encoded protein: CASSSTTAVQYF.